This TCR beta chain was documented in a study of blood T cells in healthy people across ages. This clonotype was seen more than once but under ten times. Next came a second PCR, run for about 7 to 12 cycles, which used a sample-barcoded 5' primer along with a J-beta primer mix. TCRdb independently ran MiXCR on the 5' RACE reads; one entry per CDR3 protein. The sample has about 570,000 distinct CDR3 sequences; 27% are singletons. This CDR3 contains 14 residues. Germline CDR1 reads SGHRS; CDR2 reads YFSETQ. Trimming took off 4 bases at V and 5 bases at J, with 15 bases between the two ends. Sequencing was performed on blood. The J gene is TRBJ2-5, the V gene TRBV5-1; either TRBD1 or TRBD2 may supply D (7 bases each). The sequence was obtained from a woman aged 65 to 85 in good health. CDR3 sequence reads: CASSPRQGGETQYF. The CDR3 bases are TGCGCCAGCAGCCCTCGACAGGGAGGGGAGACCCAGTACTTC.